The following is a T cell receptor beta chain sequence with its context. The read comes to an end 3 residues before the CDR3 does, leaving the germline J gene to fill in the end. Germline CDR1 is SEHNR and CDR2 is FQNEAQ (reference sequence). This CDR3 region has 15 residues. Germline trimming cut 6 bases from V and 8 bases from J; bases unmatched to any gene: 10. These data originate in a study of T cells in women clearing cervical HPV infection. TCRdb keeps only in-frame clones here, not all; method: immunoSEQ multiplex PCR. The sample's table shows approximately 22,000 clones. V is TRBV7-9 and J is TRBJ1-6; 7 nucleotides match TRBD1. The TCR originated in a woman between 18 and 70 years old with a cervical HPV16 infection that either progressed to CIN3+ or cleared (not recorded which). Sequences were obtained from blood buffy coat. Partial CDR3 DNA: TGTGCCAGCAGTCAAACCGGGACAGTCTATTCACCC. Amino acid sequence: CASSQTGTVYSP. The CDR3 reads in full as CASSQTGTVYSPLHF.